One and the same sample provided the 22 T cell receptor beta chains below, sequenced in a study of blood T cell repertoires in COVID-19. The repertoire was sequenced with immunoSEQ multiplex PCR; TCRdb's copy has only in-frame clones and lacks some. The profile shows approximately 240,000 clones, about 79% of them singletons. Sequenced input: PBMCs or T cells enriched from blood (not recorded which). The receptors shown here come from a woman aged 40 to 55 with acute COVID-19.

DNA for the CDR3: TGCAGCGTTGTTCAGGGGCCTGGCACTGAAGCTTTCTTT. This encodes CSVVQGPGTEAFF. The gene calls are TRBV29-1 and TRBJ1-1, with D tentatively TRBD1 (6 bases). V was shortened by 4 bases and J by 4 bases, with 13 bases between the two germline ends. The CDR3 has 13 amino acids. Germline assignment: CDR1 SQVTM and CDR2 ANQGSEA.

The V call is TRBV28, the J call TRBJ1-1; D uncertain. Germline V CDR1 and CDR2: MDHEN, SYDVKM. The CDR3 is 12 amino acids. The V end was cut by 5 bases, the J end by 5 bases, with 9 bases between. The CDR3 sequence: CASSGFLTEAFF. In DNA form, the CDR3 reads TGTGCCAGCAGTGGCTTTTTAACTGAAGCTTTCTTT.

This sequence joins TRBV6-6 and TRBJ1-6, with 8 bases aligning to TRBD1. Losses at the gene ends were 5 bases for V and 6 bases for J; bases not matched to a gene: 12. The CDR3 spans 17 residues. Per germline, CDR1 MNHNY and CDR2 SVGAGI (reference sequence). The CDR3 DNA reads as TGTGCCAGCAGTCCCCGGCCAGGGGGCGCCTCTAATTCACCCCTCCACTTT. The encoded protein is CASSPRPGGASNSPLHF.

The chain combines TRBV6-5 with TRBJ2-5; D is possibly TRBD2 (5 bases). The CDR3 length is 12 residues. CDR1 is MNHEY, CDR2 SVGAGI, per germline. V was shortened by 6 bases and J by 0 bases, with 5 bases between the two germline ends. The DNA for the CDR3 is TGTGCCAGCAGGGACTACCAAGAGACCCAGTACTTC. Translation: CASRDYQETQYF.

The chain has TRBV9 and TRBJ2-1; possibly TRBD2 for D (8 bases). The CDR3 has 18 amino acids. V was pared by 7 bases and J by 6 bases, with 29 bases between. From germline, CDR1 is SGDLS and CDR2 YYNGEE. The CDR3 is CASAGGETGRNFVNEQFF. DNA of the CDR3: TGTGCCAGCGCCGGGGGGGAGACAGGGCGGAATTTTGTCAATGAGCAGTTCTTC.

The V call is TRBV7-2, the J call TRBJ2-7; 8 nucleotides align to TRBD2. J gave up 3 bases and V 6 bases, and 4 bases lay outside the gene matches. CDR1 SGHTA and CDR2 FQGNSA come from the germline V gene. The CDR3 is 13 residues long. CDR3 bases: TGTGCCAGCAGTAGCGGGAAAAACTACGAGCAGTACTTC. This translates into CASSSGKNYEQYF.

This sequence joins TRBV11-1 and TRBJ2-3; 14 bases map to TRBD2. The junction had 6 bases not matched to a gene; V was cut back by 0 bases and J by 4 bases. Germline loops: CDR1 SGHAT, CDR2 FQDESV (reference sequence). There are 18 residues in the CDR3. CDR3 region: CASSLAKGLAGVADTQYF. Here the CDR3 DNA reads TGTGCCAGCAGCTTAGCGAAGGGACTAGCGGGAGTGGCAGATACGCAGTATTTT.

The chain is built from TRBV4-1 and TRBJ1-1, with 8 bases lining up with TRBD1. This CDR3 comprises 16 residues. The V and J ends lost 2 bases and 6 bases, in that order; junction bases with no gene match: 11. Germline V gene data show CDR1 as MGHRA and CDR2 as YSYEKL. The CDR3: CASSQKLGQGDSEAFF. As DNA, the CDR3 is TGCGCCAGCAGCCAAAAATTAGGACAGGGAGATTCTGAAGCTTTCTTT.

The V call is TRBV19, the J call TRBJ1-1, with TRBD1 matching over 7 bases. The germline V gene has CDR1 LNHDA and CDR2 SQIVND (reference sequence). V lost 4 bases and J lost 0; bases outside the gene matches: 11. This CDR3 has 17 amino acids. The CDR3 reads CASSKGQGGPMNTEAFF. The CDR3 nucleotides are TGTGCCAGTAGTAAGGGTCAGGGGGGCCCTATGAACACTGAAGCTTTCTTT.

The CDR3 DNA is TGTGCCTGGAGTGGACAGGGGACTCAGCCCCAGCATTTT. This translates into CAWSGQGTQPQHF. V gene TRBV30 combines with J gene TRBJ1-5; 8 positions match TRBD1. The CDR3 is 13 residues long. The trim removed 1 base at V and 6 bases at J, leaving 2 bases unmatched. From germline, CDR1 is GTSNPN and CDR2 SVGIG (reference sequence).

The chain links TRBV27 to TRBJ2-7; D is possibly TRBD2 (7 bases). The CDR3 extends over 14 amino acids. The V end lost 8 bases, the J end lost 3 bases, and 17 bases lay between the germline ends. Germline V gene lookup returns CDR1 MNHEY and CDR2 SMNVEV (reference sequence). The CDR3 loop is CASAKQGLFYEQYF. The DNA of the CDR3 is TGTGCCAGCGCCAAACAGGGACTATTCTACGAGCAGTACTTC.

The rearrangement uses TRBV25-1 and TRBJ1-1, with TRBD1 matching 7 bases. Germline CDR1 reads MGHDK; CDR2 reads SYGVNS. This CDR3 contains 15 residues. Germline trimming cut 6 bases from V and 11 bases from J; bases unmatched to any gene: 18. The CDR3, as DNA: TGTGCCAGCAGCGAGACAGGGCTGGCTATTGTGTCGGCTTTCTTT. It yields the protein CASSETGLAIVSAFF. The full variable domain, with the rest looked up from reference TRBV25-1 and TRBJ1-1, is EADIYQTPRYLVIGTGKKITLECSQTMGHDKMYWYQQDPGMELHLIHYSYGVNSTEKGDLSSESTVSRIRTEHFPLTLESARPSHTSQYLCASSETGLAIVSAFFGQGTRLTVV.

V gene TRBV2 combines with J gene TRBJ1-4, with 9 bases identical to TRBD1. The V gene's germline CDR1 is SNHLY and CDR2 FYNNEI. CDR3 length equals 14 residues. Germline trimming cut 6 bases from V and 8 bases from J; bases unmatched to any gene: 7. CDR3 in amino acids: CASRGGQGREKLFF. The CDR3, as DNA: TGTGCCAGCAGGGGAGGACAGGGGAGAGAAAAACTGTTTTTT. Drawing the rest from reference TRBV2 and TRBJ1-4, the complete variable domain is EPEVTQTPSHQVTQMGQEVILRCVPISNHLYFYWYRQILGQKVEFLVSFYNNEISEKSEIFDDQFSVERPDGSNFTLKIRSTKLEDSAMYFCASRGGQGREKLFFGSGTQLSVL.

The chain is built from TRBV28 and TRBJ2-1, with TRBD2 matching over 10 bases. Germline values: CDR1 MDHEN, CDR2 SYDVKM. This CDR3 comprises 14 residues. Germline trimming cut 11 bases from V and 9 bases from J; bases unmatched to any gene: 13. The CDR3 spells CAASVASGSVEQFF. The CDR3 DNA is TGTGCCGCCTCGGTGGCTAGCGGGAGTGTTGAGCAGTTCTTC.

The chain joins TRBV5-4 to TRBJ1-1; D unclear. Germline lookup yields CDR1 SGHNT and CDR2 YYREEE (reference sequence). Deletions cut 5 bases from V and 1 base from J, with 21 bases between. This CDR3 spans 17 amino acids. CDR3 nucleotides: TGTGCCAGCAGTCATGGAGGCGGGAGCCTTTCGAACACTGAAGCTTTCTTT. It encodes CASSHGGGSLSNTEAFF.

This clone was observed a few times. The CDR3 sequence: CASSPPLQGGASNQPQHF. In nucleotides, the CDR3 is TGTGCCAGCTCACCACCTTTACAGGGAGGGGCTAGCAATCAGCCCCAGCATTTT. V usage is TRBV18 and J usage is TRBJ1-5, with D possibly TRBD1 on 6 matching bases. Germline CDR1 and CDR2: KGHSH and LQKENI. V was shortened by 0 bases and J by 0 bases, with 15 bases between the two germline ends. The CDR3 runs to 18 residues.

The rearrangement joins TRBV9 to TRBJ1-3, with D hard to call. The CDR3 has 16 residues. Germline V gives CDR1 SGDLS, CDR2 YYNGEE. Trimming cost V 0 bases and J 3 bases, with 13 bases left between them. The CDR3 here is CASSVEPTQDGNTIYF. The CDR3 region has the DNA TGTGCCAGCAGCGTAGAACCGACCCAGGATGGAAACACCATATATTTT. The whole variable domain, remainder taken from reference TRBV9 and TRBJ1-3, is DSGVTQTPKHLITATGQRVTLRCSPRSGDLSVYWYQQSLDQGLQFLIQYYNGEERAKGNILERFSAQQFPDLHSELNLSSLELGDSALYFCASSVEPTQDGNTIYFGEGSWLTVV.

This chain joins TRBV13 and TRBJ2-3, with 10 bases identical to TRBD2. The CDR3 runs to 15 residues. Germline V gene sequence: CDR1 PRHDT, CDR2 FYEKMQ (reference sequence). Trimming cost V 4 bases and J 3 bases; bases outside gene matches: 4. The CDR3 region is CASSSWTSGTDTQYF. Written as DNA, the CDR3 is TGTGCCAGCAGCTCATGGACTAGCGGAACAGATACGCAGTATTTT.

The chain links TRBV30 to TRBJ1-6; no firm D call. Germline-derived CDR1 and CDR2 are GTSNPN and SVGIG (reference sequence). The CDR3 is 12 residues long. Trimming took off 2 bases at V and 8 bases at J, with 7 bases between the two ends. CDR3 amino acids: CAWSWQDSPLHF. The CDR3 DNA follows: TGTGCCTGGAGTTGGCAGGATTCACCCCTCCACTTT. Variable domain in full (rest from reference TRBV30 and TRBJ1-6): SQTIHQWPATLVQPVGSPLSLECTVEGTSNPNLYWYRQAAGRGLQLLFYSVGIGQISSEVPQNLSASRPQDRQFILSSKKLLLSDSGFYLCAWSWQDSPLHFGNGTRLTVT.

The rearrangement uses TRBV27 and TRBJ1-4, with 7 nucleotides matching TRBD1. In germline, CDR1 is MNHEY, CDR2 SMNVEV (reference sequence). V was pared by 5 bases and J by 2 bases, with 8 bases of the junction left unmatched. The CDR3 is made up of 16 amino acids. The CDR3 DNA follows: TGTGCCAGCAGTCTGTCACAGGGGTTCACTAATGAAAAACTGTTTTTT. It translates to CASSLSQGFTNEKLFF. Full variable domain (outside the CDR3, taken from reference TRBV27 and TRBJ1-4): EAQVTQNPRYLITVTGKKLTVTCSQNMNHEYMSWYRQDPGLGLRQIYYSMNVEVTDKGDVPEGYKVSRKEKRNFPLILESPSPNQTSLYFCASSLSQGFTNEKLFFGSGTQLSVL.

The chain joins TRBV11-2 to TRBJ2-7, with 7 bases lining up with TRBD1. This CDR3 is built from 16 residues. CDR1 and CDR2 from the germline V gene are SGHAT and FQNNGV. V lost 5 bases, J lost 0 bases, and 10 bases stayed unmatched. The chain's CDR3 is CASSPQGTLTSYEQYF. DNA of the CDR3: TGTGCCAGCAGCCCACAGGGGACACTCACCTCCTACGAGCAGTACTTC.

The chain is built from TRBV28 and TRBJ1-1; D perhaps matches TRBD1 (5 bases). V lost 6 bases to trimming and J lost 0 bases, with 14 bases between them. The V gene's germline CDR1 is MDHEN and CDR2 SYDVKM. This CDR3 is 15 amino acids long. The CDR3 is CASSPRGQLNTEAFF. Here the CDR3 DNA reads TGTGCCAGCAGCCCTAGAGGACAATTGAACACTGAAGCTTTCTTT.